Presented here are 30 T cell receptor beta chains from one specimen sequenced in a study of beta chain features in type 1 diabetes. Expressed TCRB transcripts were sequenced, since all the RNA that had been isolated was reverse transcribed. Assay used: immunoSEQ multiplex PCR; TCRdb lists only in-frame clones, some missing. Of about 330,000 clones detected, about 10% appear once; the ten largest clones hold around 0.015%. The sequenced material came from naive CD4+ T cells from blood. Receptors originate from a woman aged 25 to 45 in good health.

This clone was seen more than once but under ten times. J is TRBJ2-7 and V is TRBV10-3, with TRBD1 matching over 9 bases. Germline loops: CDR1 ENHRY, CDR2 SYGVKD. CDR3 length: 14 amino acids. Unmatched junction bases numbered 6, after V lost 5 bases and J lost 4 bases. The chain's CDR3 is CAISPGQGQYEQYF. Here the CDR3 DNA reads TGTGCCATCAGTCCGGGACAGGGACAATACGAGCAGTACTTC.

V usage is TRBV5-4 and J usage is TRBJ2-3; 10 positions match TRBD2. CDR1 and CDR2 (germline): SGHNT, YYREEE (reference sequence). V lost 1 base, J lost 5 bases, and 13 bases stayed unmatched. The CDR3 is made up of 18 amino acids. The CDR3 region is CASSLWKLAGQAGDTQYF. In DNA form, the CDR3 reads TGTGCCAGCAGCTTGTGGAAACTAGCGGGACAGGCAGGAGATACGCAGTATTTT.

The chain is built from TRBV18 and TRBJ2-1, with D possibly being TRBD2 (5 bases). The CDR3 is made up of 13 amino acids. Deletions cut 3 bases from V and 7 bases from J, with 10 bases between. Germline CDR1 is KGHSH and CDR2 is LQKENI. CDR3 nucleotides: TGTGCCAGCTCACCGACAAGCGGAAATGAGCAGTTCTTC. This sequence encodes CASSPTSGNEQFF.

In DNA form, the CDR3 reads TGTGCCAGCAGTTTGTTAAACTACGAGCAGTACTTC. It specifies CASSLLNYEQYF. This sequence joins TRBV28 and TRBJ2-7, with D hard to call. Germline V CDR1 and CDR2: MDHEN, SYDVKM. The CDR3 totals 12 residues. Trimming shortened V by 3 bases and J by 3 bases, and 6 bases separated the two germline ends. The full variable domain, rest sourced from reference TRBV28 and TRBJ2-7, is DVKVTQSSRYLVKRTGEKVFLECVQDMDHENMFWYRQDPGLGLRLIYFSYDVKMKEKGDIPEGYSVSREKKERFSLILESASTNQTSMYLCASSLLNYEQYFGPGTRLTVT.

The rearrangement joins TRBV7-2 to TRBJ1-1, with 7 bases identical to TRBD1. Losses at the gene ends were 5 bases for V and 4 bases for J; bases not matched to a gene: 13. The CDR3 length is 16 residues. Germline V gene lookup returns CDR1 SGHTA and CDR2 FQGNSA. CDR3 nucleotide sequence: TGTGCCAGCAGCCCCTGGGCTACAGGGGTTTTCACTGAAGCTTTCTTT. It translates to CASSPWATGVFTEAFF.

This clone was seen only a few times. The genes are TRBV7-3 and TRBJ2-7, with D possibly matching TRBD2 (7 bases). The CDR3 is 14 amino acids. CDR1 is SGHTA and CDR2 is FQGTGA in the germline V gene. V lost 3 bases, J lost 1 base, and 10 bases lay in between. The CDR3 coding sequence is TGTGCCAGCAGCTTGGGAGGGGGGTCCTACGAGCAGTACTTC. Its translation is CASSLGGGSYEQYF.

This clone showed up just a few times. The chain combines TRBV2 with TRBJ2-1; 11 positions match TRBD2. Germline assignment: CDR1 SNHLY and CDR2 FYNNEI. The CDR3 has 12 residues. The junction had 2 bases not matched to a gene; V was cut back by 7 bases and J by 9 bases. In DNA, the CDR3 is TGTGCCAGCAATGGACTAGCGGGTGAGCAGTTCTTC. It codes for CASNGLAGEQFF.

The chain carries TRBV14 and TRBJ2-1, with TRBD2 matching over 14 bases. Germline V gene lookup returns CDR1 SGHDN and CDR2 FVKESK. The CDR3 spans 17 residues. After removal of 0 bases from V and 7 bases from J, the junction contained 5 bases not matched to a gene. DNA of the CDR3: TGTGCCAGCAGCCAAGACTCGGGACTAGCGGGAGTTAATGAGCAGTTCTTC. It is translated as CASSQDSGLAGVNEQFF.

About this clone: The sample contains more than one DNA sequence encoding this CDR3. CDR3 amino acids: CASSISGSSYNEQFF. CDR3 bases: TGTGCCAGTAGTATTAGCGGGAGTTCCTACAATGAGCAGTTCTTC. The chain uses TRBV19 and TRBJ2-1; 9 bases map to TRBD2. The CDR3 is 15 amino acids. The junction had 1 base not matched to a gene; V was cut back by 3 bases and J by 1 base. Germline V CDR1 and CDR2: LNHDA, SQIVND (reference sequence).

This clone was counted between two and nine times. The chain combines TRBV7-9 with TRBJ2-5, with a tentative D call TRBD1 (5 bases). With 6 bases removed from V and 2 bases from J, the gap between germline ends came to 13 bases. The CDR3 totals 14 residues. In germline, CDR1 is SEHNR, CDR2 FQNEAQ (reference sequence). The CDR3 loop reads CASSRRGQQETQYF. The CDR3 coding sequence is TGTGCCAGCAGTCGTAGGGGCCAGCAAGAGACCCAGTACTTC.

As regards this clone: This specimen includes other DNA sequences encoding the same CDR3. V gene TRBV6-5 combines with J gene TRBJ1-2; no definite D call. This CDR3 is 13 amino acids long. V lost 0 bases, J lost 4 bases, and 6 bases lay in between. The germline CDR1 and CDR2 sequences are MNHEY and SVGAGI. The CDR3 DNA is TGTGCCAGCAGTTACTCTGCTAGCTATGGCTACACCTTC. Amino acid sequence: CASSYSASYGYTF.

This clone was seen only a few times. V gene TRBV7-6 combines with J gene TRBJ1-1, with 11 bases matching TRBD1. Germline assignment: CDR1 SGHVS and CDR2 FNYEAQ. The length of the CDR3 is 18 residues. V was pared by 5 bases and J by 1 base, with 12 bases of the junction left unmatched. The CDR3: CASSPLVGTGGENTEAFF. For the CDR3, the DNA is TGTGCCAGCAGCCCATTAGTCGGGACAGGGGGTGAGAACACTGAAGCTTTCTTT.

CDR3 residues: CRGTGNTEAFF. The CDR3, as DNA: TGCAGAGGGACAGGGAACACTGAAGCTTTCTTT. The chain links TRBV20-1 to TRBJ1-1; 8 bases align to TRBD1. This CDR3 is built from 11 residues. The germline V gene has CDR1 DFQATT and CDR2 SNEGSKA (reference sequence).

This clone has more than one count but fewer than ten. This sequence joins TRBV5-1 and TRBJ2-1, with 8 bases identical to TRBD2. V dropped 7 bases and J dropped 0; count of bases not matched to a gene: 3. CDR1 and CDR2 from the germline V gene are SGHRS and YFSETQ. The CDR3 sequence is 14 residues long. The CDR3 nucleotides read TGCGCCAGCGGTCTAGCGGGCTCCTACAATGAGCAGTTCTTC. Amino acids: CASGLAGSYNEQFF.

This rearrangement joins TRBV7-2 to TRBJ1-2, with D perhaps TRBD1 (6 bases). Germline V gives CDR1 SGHTA, CDR2 FQGNSA. The V end lost 2 bases, the J end lost 6 bases, and 10 bases lay between the germline ends. The CDR3 runs to 13 residues. CDR3: CASSLRRGNGYTF. Written as DNA, the CDR3 is TGTGCCAGCAGCTTACGTAGGGGGAATGGCTACACCTTC. Drawing the rest from reference TRBV7-2 and TRBJ1-2, the complete variable domain is GAGVSQSPSNKVTEKGKDVELRCDPISGHTALYWYRQSLGQGLEFLIYFQGNSAPDKSGLPSDRFSAERTGGSVSTLTIQRTQQEDSAVYLCASSLRRGNGYTFGSGTRLTVV.

This clone was detected only a few times. The chain employs TRBV6-6 and TRBJ2-4; 7 nucleotides align to TRBD1. With 6 bases clipped from V and 16 bases from J, the junction kept 9 bases outside the gene matches. The germline gives CDR1 MNHNY, CDR2 SVGAGI (reference sequence). CDR3 length: 11 amino acids. The CDR3 coding sequence is TGTGCCAGCAGCTCAGACAGGGTCGTATACTTC. Translated, it gives CASSSDRVVYF.

This clone was seen a handful of times. The chain uses TRBV9 and TRBJ2-7; TRBD1 aligns across 9 bases. The V gene end was trimmed by 0 bases and the J gene end by 4 bases; junction bases not matched to a gene: 5. CDR1 and CDR2 from the germline V gene are SGDLS and YYNGEE. This CDR3 region has 15 residues. CDR3 nucleotides: TGTGCCAGCAGCGTAGAACAGGGGGCTTTGTACGAGCAGTACTTC. It specifies CASSVEQGALYEQYF. The variable domain in full, completed from reference TRBV9 and TRBJ2-7, reads DSGVTQTPKHLITATGQRVTLRCSPRSGDLSVYWYQQSLDQGLQFLIQYYNGEERAKGNILERFSAQQFPDLHSELNLSSLELGDSALYFCASSVEQGALYEQYFGPGTRLTVT.

This clone occurred a few times. The rearrangement links TRBV7-2 to TRBJ2-7; D unresolved. The CDR3 loop spans 13 amino acids. V gave up 0 bases and J gave up 4 bases, with 7 bases separating them. Germline CDR1 reads SGHTA; CDR2 reads FQGNSA. As DNA, the CDR3 is TGTGCCAGCAGCTTAGCGCAGGAATACGAGCAGTACTTC. The encoded protein is CASSLAQEYEQYF.

Only a few counts were recorded for this clone. CDR3 residues: CSVEEGGLTPGEQYF. The CDR3, as DNA: TGCAGCGTTGAAGAAGGTGGACTTACCCCGGGAGAGCAGTACTTC. This chain joins TRBV29-1 and TRBJ2-7; D might be TRBD2 (5 bases). The CDR3 sequence is 15 residues long. V shed 0 bases and J shed 7 bases, with 19 bases lying between them. CDR1 SQVTM and CDR2 ANQGSEA come from the germline V gene.

The CDR3 sequence is CASSQVADSYEQYF. The CDR3 region has the DNA TGCGCCAGCAGCCAAGTTGCAGATTCCTACGAGCAGTACTTC. The chain links TRBV4-3 to TRBJ2-7, with no clear D. The CDR3 covers 14 residues. V lost 1 base to trimming and J lost 1 base, with 8 bases between them. Germline V gene lookup returns CDR1 LGHNA and CDR2 YSLEER.

This clone was counted a few times. The CDR3 here is CASSAESQGKNIQYF. The CDR3 nucleotides read TGTGCCAGCAGTGCGGAGAGTCAAGGCAAAAACATTCAGTACTTC. The V and J genes are TRBV2 and TRBJ2-4; no clear D. The CDR3 runs to 15 residues. Per the germline V gene, CDR1 is SNHLY and CDR2 is FYNNEI. V lost 4 bases, J lost 3 bases, and 13 bases lay in between.

V is TRBV25-1 and J is TRBJ1-1; 8 bases align to TRBD1. The junction had 3 bases not matched to a gene; V was cut back by 1 base and J by 11 bases. Germline V gene lookup returns CDR1 MGHDK and CDR2 SYGVNS. This CDR3 contains 12 residues. CDR3 sequence: CASSELQGAAFF. CDR3 nucleotides: TGTGCCAGCAGTGAATTGCAGGGGGCTGCTTTCTTT.

The genes are TRBV28 and TRBJ2-2, with 9 nucleotides matching TRBD1. Germline-derived CDR1 and CDR2 are MDHEN and SYDVKM. After removal of 6 bases from V and 7 bases from J, the junction contained 9 bases not matched to a gene. CDR3 length: 15 amino acids. Here the CDR3 DNA reads TGTGCCAGCAGGCGGACAGGGGAGCACATCGGGGAGCTGTTTTTT. This codes for CASRRTGEHIGELFF.

This clone was detected only a few times. The chain carries TRBV4-3 and TRBJ2-3; 9 bases align to TRBD2. Trimming removed 4 bases from V and 3 bases from J; junction bases left unmatched: 17. The CDR3 is 19 amino acids. CDR1 is LGHNA and CDR2 is YSLEER in the germline V gene. Written as DNA, the CDR3 is TGCGCCAGCAGCCCCGGGACGGATAGCGGGAGCGTGGGTACAGATACGCAGTATTTT. This translates into CASSPGTDSGSVGTDTQYF.

This clone has only a few counts. The J gene is TRBJ2-5, the V gene TRBV7-9; 8 nucleotides agree with TRBD1. CDR1 SEHNR and CDR2 FQNEAQ come from the germline V gene (reference sequence). Germline trimming cut 1 base from V and 1 base from J; bases unmatched to any gene: 14. The CDR3 is 19 residues long. Here the CDR3 DNA reads TGTGCCAGCAGCTTAGGCTGGACAGGGTATTCTAAAACCCAAGAGACCCAGTACTTC. Its translation: CASSLGWTGYSKTQETQYF.

This clone has a handful of counts. V usage is TRBV15 and J usage is TRBJ1-5; no definite D call. The germline CDR1 and CDR2 sequences are LNHNV and YYDKDF (reference sequence). This CDR3 region has 15 residues. Trimming stripped 0 bases from V and 5 bases from J, with 11 bases between. This chain's CDR3 is CATSRDSGSHQPQHF. The DNA for the CDR3 is TGTGCCACCAGCAGAGATAGCGGTTCTCATCAGCCCCAGCATTTT.

This clone was picked up a small number of times. This chain uses TRBV7-2 with TRBJ1-5, with unresolved D. CDR3 size: 16 residues. Germline lookup yields CDR1 SGHTA and CDR2 FQGNSA. V was shortened by 4 bases and J by 2 bases, with 15 bases between the two germline ends. CDR3 sequence reads: CASSSGPQRGNQPQHF. As DNA, the CDR3 is TGTGCCAGCAGCTCGGGCCCTCAGCGGGGCAATCAGCCCCAGCATTTT.

J is TRBJ2-7 and V is TRBV2, with a weak D call TRBD2 (5 bases). Trimming removed 6 bases from V and 7 bases from J, with 22 bases in between. Per the germline V gene, CDR1 is SNHLY and CDR2 is FYNNEI. This CDR3 has 15 residues. DNA for the CDR3: TGTGCCAGCAGGCCACCGGCACCGCCCTCGGGGGAGCAGTACTTC. Protein: CASRPPAPPSGEQYF. Full variable domain (missing parts from reference TRBV2 and TRBJ2-7): EPEVTQTPSHQVTQMGQEVILRCVPISNHLYFYWYRQILGQKVEFLVSFYNNEISEKSEIFDDQFSVERPDGSNFTLKIRSTKLEDSAMYFCASRPPAPPSGEQYFGPGTRLTVT.

This clone has just a few counts. The gene calls are TRBV6-5 and TRBJ2-1; possibly TRBD2 for D (5 bases). In germline, CDR1 is MNHEY, CDR2 SVGAGI. The CDR3 totals 15 residues. Trimming shortened V by 0 bases and J by 3 bases, and 9 bases separated the two germline ends. In nucleotides, the CDR3 is TGTGCCAGCAGTTACTCGGGTCGGGGCTACAATGAGCAGTTCTTC. It is translated as CASSYSGRGYNEQFF.

This clone was observed a few times. The rearrangement joins TRBV14 to TRBJ2-1; 11 bases map to TRBD2. The junction had 5 bases not matched to a gene; V was cut back by 0 bases and J by 10 bases. This CDR3 has 15 amino acids. Germline V CDR1 and CDR2: SGHDN, FVKESK. The CDR3 spells CASSQDLAGGREQFF. CDR3 DNA sequence: TGTGCCAGCAGCCAAGATCTAGCGGGAGGTCGGGAGCAGTTCTTC. The full variable domain, in which reference TRBV14 and TRBJ2-1 provide the parts outside the CDR3, is EAGVTQFPSHSVIEKGQTVTLRCDPISGHDNLYWYRRVMGKEIKFLLHFVKESKQDESGMPNNRFLAERTGGTYSTLKVQPAELEDSGVYFCASSQDLAGGREQFFGPGTRLTVL.